This T cell receptor beta chain was captured in a study of T cells in Graves' hyperthyroidism and ophthalmopathy. Germline V gives CDR1 SGHRS, CDR2 YFSETQ. CDR3 length equals 15 residues. Germline trimming cut 4 bases from V and 3 bases from J; bases unmatched to any gene: 6. This clonotype was seen repeatedly, ten times or more. Its antigen remains unknown. Overall study results and limits: Ophthalmopathy was identified by the model a median about 6 months ahead of onset. Peripheral blood also featured most of the thyroid clonotypes expanded above 0.001.

Fresh peripheral blood, 10 ml, yielded the PBMCs. TCR beta CDR3 region amplification was performed from RNA transcripts. The HTBI primer set drove a first-round RT-PCR of the TCR CDR3. MiXCR, run by TCRdb on the multiplex PCR reads, gives a single entry per CDR3 protein. The sample holds a few hundred thousand distinct CDR3 sequences, around 13% seen once. The source material was blood. The clonotype comes from a woman under 40 with Graves' ophthalmopathy. The rearrangement uses TRBV5-1 and TRBJ1-5; 8 nucleotides line up with TRBD1. The CDR3, as DNA: TGCGCCAGCAGCCAGACAGGGGCAACCAATCAGCCCCAGCATTTT. Amino acid sequence: CASSQTGATNQPQHF.